These 22 T cell receptor beta chains were all obtained from the same sample, sequenced in a study of shared clonotypes between healthy human individuals (dated by TCRdb to 2018 to 2020). The library was built by means of the immunoSEQ multiplex PCR assay. As stored in TCRdb, this immuneACCESS dataset retains in-frame rearrangements with V and J assigned. A fraction of the clones does not appear; measured against another copy, unresolved V genes explain less than half of the discrepancy, and the remainder lacks a known reason. The sample records about 490,000 clones, 70% to 85% of which are singletons. Together, the top ten hold roughly 12% of the sample. The sample taken for sequencing was PBMCs. These receptors came from a woman in her 40s in good health. Some clones in this sample may be carry-over from other donors' samples.

The V gene is TRBV18, the J gene TRBJ1-2, with D possibly being TRBD1 (5 bases). Trimming took 6 bases from V and 8 from J, leaving 19 bases between them. From germline, CDR1 is KGHSH and CDR2 LQKENI. CDR3 length: 14 residues. In DNA, the CDR3 is TGTGCCAGCTCCCTAGGGACGGAGGGATTAGGCTACACCTTC. Translating gives CASSLGTEGLGYTF.

CDR3 loop: CASSLVASGYNEQFF. In nucleotides, the CDR3 is TGTGCCAGCAGCTTAGTGGCTAGCGGCTACAATGAGCAGTTCTTC. V usage is TRBV7-2 and J usage is TRBJ2-1; 7 nucleotides align to TRBD2. V dropped 1 base and J dropped 3; count of bases not matched to a gene: 3. Germline assignment: CDR1 SGHTA and CDR2 FQGNSA. The CDR3 has 15 residues.

The V gene is TRBV7-3, the J gene TRBJ2-1; TRBD2 might be the D (6 bases). The germline CDR1 and CDR2 sequences are SGHTA and FQGTGA. The CDR3 loop spans 18 amino acids. Trimming took 1 base from V and 1 from J, leaving 17 bases between them. The CDR3 sequence is CASSLRMGGDGSYNEQFF. In DNA, the CDR3 is TGTGCCAGCAGCTTAAGAATGGGGGGAGATGGGTCCTACAATGAGCAGTTCTTC.

The chain uses TRBV9 and TRBJ2-2; TRBD1 agrees at 8 bases. CDR3 length: 17 amino acids. J was trimmed by 4 bases and V by 1 base; bases with no gene match: 9. Germline CDR1 reads SGDLS; CDR2 reads YYNGEE. CDR3 region: CASSVLGDRPSTGELFF. CDR3 nucleotide sequence: TGTGCCAGCAGCGTACTGGGGGACAGGCCATCCACCGGGGAGCTGTTTTTT.

The chain links TRBV28 to TRBJ1-2; a weak D match, TRBD1 (6 bases). From germline, CDR1 is MDHEN and CDR2 SYDVKM. The CDR3 is made up of 15 amino acids. Trimming removed 2 bases at V and 0 bases at J, with 10 bases between. CDR3 nucleotide sequence: TGTGCCAGCAGTTTACCACAGGGTCCTAACTATGGCTACACCTTC. As protein: CASSLPQGPNYGYTF.

The V call is TRBV28, the J call TRBJ2-5; tentatively, D is TRBD2 (6 bases). The CDR3 loop spans 15 amino acids. Trimming took off 7 bases at V and 1 base at J, with 16 bases between the two ends. Germline CDR1 MDHEN, CDR2 SYDVKM. The DNA of the CDR3 is TGTGCCAGCACCACCCTGGTCGGGGGCCAAGAGACCCAGTACTTC. It specifies CASTTLVGGQETQYF. Looking up the rest from reference TRBV28 and TRBJ2-5 gives the full variable domain: DVKVTQSSRYLVKRTGEKVFLECVQDMDHENMFWYRQDPGLGLRLIYFSYDVKMKEKGDIPEGYSVSREKKERFSLILESASTNQTSMYLCASTTLVGGQETQYFGPGTRLLVL.

The chain carries TRBV19 and TRBJ2-7, with D possibly TRBD1 on 5 matching bases. The ends were cut back, 3 bases at V and 12 bases at J, with 24 bases in the middle. Germline V gene sequence: CDR1 LNHDA, CDR2 SQIVND (reference sequence). The CDR3 spans 15 residues. The DNA for the CDR3 is TGTGCCAGTAGTATTACGGCAGGGAAAGGTCAGACGGTGTACTTC. Residues: CASSITAGKGQTVYF.

The chain links TRBV9 to TRBJ2-7; 10 bases match TRBD2. This CDR3 spans 17 amino acids. Germline V lookup: CDR1 SGDLS, CDR2 YYNGEE. Germline trimming cut 9 bases from V and 0 bases from J; bases unmatched to any gene: 15. CDR3: CATDDLAGGRSSYEQYF. The CDR3 region has the DNA TGTGCCACCGATGACTTAGCGGGAGGTAGGAGCTCCTACGAGCAGTACTTC. Drawing the rest from reference TRBV9 and TRBJ2-7, the complete variable domain is DSGVTQTPKHLITATGQRVTLRCSPRSGDLSVYWYQQSLDQGLQFLIQYYNGEERAKGNILERFSAQQFPDLHSELNLSSLELGDSALYFCATDDLAGGRSSYEQYFGPGTRLTVT.

The V call is TRBV27, the J call TRBJ2-2, with 8 bases matching TRBD1. The V segment lost 5 bases and the J segment 4 bases; nucleotides outside the gene matches: 6. The CDR3 sequence is 15 residues long. Looked up from germline, CDR1 is MNHEY and CDR2 is SMNVEV (reference sequence). The CDR3 nucleotides are TGTGCCAGCAGTCCGCAGGGGGCAGGCACCGGGGAGCTGTTTTTT. It is translated as CASSPQGAGTGELFF.

In this sample, this clone turned up a few times. CDR3 in DNA: TGCGCCAGCAGCCACAGTACCAACATGAACACTGAAGCTTTCTTT. Translating gives CASSHSTNMNTEAFF. This rearrangement joins TRBV4-3 to TRBJ1-1; D remains ambiguous. V lost 3 bases and J lost 0, with 11 bases in between. Germline CDR1 and CDR2: LGHNA and YSLEER. The CDR3 runs 15 residues.

This clone was picked up one time. The chain links TRBV28 to TRBJ2-7; D uncertain. V was pared by 10 bases and J by 3 bases, with 13 bases between. CDR1 is MDHEN and CDR2 is SYDVKM in the germline V gene. The CDR3 runs 12 residues. Here the CDR3 DNA reads TGTGCCACCTTGACACCGAACTACGAGCAGTACTTC. Translation: CATLTPNYEQYF.

This clone was detected a few times. CDR3 sequence: CASSTQRNTEAFF. The CDR3, as DNA: TGTGCCAGCAGCACGCAAAGGAACACTGAAGCTTTCTTT. This chain links TRBV7-3 with TRBJ1-1; no reliable D call. The CDR3 length is 13 residues. Between the trimmed V and J ends, which lost 5 bases and 1 base, there was a span of 8 bases. Germline CDR1 SGHTA, CDR2 FQGTGA. The full variable domain, with the rest looked up from reference TRBV7-3 and TRBJ1-1, is GAGVSQTPSNKVTEKGKYVELRCDPISGHTALYWYRQSLGQGPEFLIYFQGTGAADDSGLPNDRFFAVRPEGSVSTLKIQRTERGDSAVYLCASSTQRNTEAFFGQGTRLTVV.

The chain couples TRBV18 to TRBJ2-5, with 7 bases fitting TRBD1. The V gene's germline CDR1 is KGHSH and CDR2 LQKENI. V lost 2 bases to trimming and J lost 2 bases; unmatched junction nucleotides: 2. The CDR3 consists of 14 residues. The CDR3 protein is CASSPVGQQETQYF. In nucleotides, the CDR3 is TGTGCCAGCTCACCAGTGGGACAGCAAGAGACCCAGTACTTC.

Concerning this clone: Other DNA sequences of this sample code for an identical CDR3. The chain carries TRBV7-2 and TRBJ2-1; 8 bases agree with TRBD2. CDR1 and CDR2 (germline): SGHTA, FQGNSA. V lost 5 bases and J lost 5; bases outside the gene matches: 8. There are 15 residues in the CDR3. CDR3: CASSLQPLADNEQFF. The CDR3, as DNA: TGTGCCAGCAGCCTACAGCCACTAGCGGACAATGAGCAGTTCTTC.

The gene calls are TRBV27 and TRBJ1-5; 8 bases are a match to TRBD1. The germline V gene has CDR1 MNHEY and CDR2 SMNVEV (reference sequence). This CDR3 comprises 16 residues. The ends lost 2 bases at V and 1 base at J; junction bases unmatched: 4. The DNA of the CDR3 is TGTGCCAGCAGTTTAAGGACAGGGAAGAGCAATCAGCCCCAGCATTTT. It yields the protein CASSLRTGKSNQPQHF.

This sequence joins TRBV5-1 and TRBJ2-2, with D perhaps TRBD1 (6 bases). The V gene lost 3 bases and the J gene lost 7 bases, with 16 bases spanning the gap. Per germline, CDR1 SGHRS and CDR2 YFSETQ. This CDR3 region has 15 residues. CDR3 region: CASSWDTPLGGELFF. As DNA, the CDR3 is TGCGCCAGCAGCTGGGACACCCCGCTCGGCGGGGAGCTGTTTTTT. The variable domain in full, completed from reference TRBV5-1 and TRBJ2-2, reads KAGVTQTPRYLIKTRGQQVTLSCSPISGHRSVSWYQQTPGQGLQFLFEYFSETQRNKGNFPGRFSGRQFSNSRSEMNVSTLELGDSALYLCASSWDTPLGGELFFGEGSRLTVL.

As to this clone: The same CDR3 also results from other DNA sequences found in this sample. The chain couples TRBV11-2 to TRBJ1-2; D not resolved. The CDR3 is made up of 14 amino acids. Germline V gives CDR1 SGHAT, CDR2 FQNNGV. The germline V and J ends were trimmed by 6 bases and 5 bases, with 16 bases remaining between them. As DNA, the CDR3 is TGTGCCAGCAGTATGGAGTACAATAGTTATGGCTACACCTTC. This codes for CASSMEYNSYGYTF.

The chain joins TRBV5-1 to TRBJ2-5; 7 bases map to TRBD2. After removal of 3 bases from V and 5 bases from J, the junction contained 10 bases not matched to a gene. The length of the CDR3 is 15 residues. Germline V gives CDR1 SGHRS, CDR2 YFSETQ. CDR3 DNA: TGCGCCAGCAGCTCCCTGGACTTCGGGGGGGAGACCCAGTACTTC. Its protein is CASSSLDFGGETQYF. Using reference TRBV5-1 and TRBJ2-5 for the parts outside the CDR3, the full variable domain is KAGVTQTPRYLIKTRGQQVTLSCSPISGHRSVSWYQQTPGQGLQFLFEYFSETQRNKGNFPGRFSGRQFSNSRSEMNVSTLELGDSALYLCASSSLDFGGETQYFGPGTRLLVL.

Comment on this clone: The same CDR3 arises from other DNA sequences in this sample as well. J is TRBJ2-7 and V is TRBV28; 8 bases line up with TRBD2. From germline, CDR1 is MDHEN and CDR2 SYDVKM. With V trimmed by 4 bases and J by 2 bases, 4 bases remained unmatched. This CDR3 is 14 amino acids long. The CDR3 is CASSSPGGPYEQYF. CDR3 DNA: TGTGCCAGCAGTTCCCCGGGAGGGCCCTACGAGCAGTACTTC.

The chain uses TRBV10-2 and TRBJ1-5; 9 bases map to TRBD1. J was trimmed by 3 bases and V by 2 bases; bases with no gene match: 2. The germline gives CDR1 WSHSY, CDR2 SAAADI. The CDR3 is made up of 15 amino acids. CDR3 in amino acids: CASSEGQGYNQPQHF. The CDR3 DNA sequence: TGCGCCAGCAGTGAGGGACAGGGGTACAATCAGCCCCAGCATTTT.

The chain has TRBV28 and TRBJ1-1; 8 nucleotides agree with TRBD1. V lost 5 bases and J lost 2; bases outside the gene matches: 7. Germline CDR1 reads MDHEN; CDR2 reads SYDVKM. There are 15 residues in the CDR3. The CDR3 DNA sequence: TGTGCCAGCAGTCCGTCCGGGACAGGTAACACTGAAGCTTTCTTT. It encodes CASSPSGTGNTEAFF.

The V and J genes are TRBV10-3 and TRBJ2-5; D perhaps matches TRBD1 (6 bases). The V and J ends lost 6 bases and 3 bases respectively, with 11 bases between them. The CDR3 runs to 13 residues. Germline CDR1 is ENHRY and CDR2 is SYGVKD. The CDR3 loop is CAISPRTEETQYF. CDR3 coding DNA: TGTGCCATCAGCCCTAGGACAGAAGAGACCCAGTACTTC.